These 14 T cell receptor beta chains originate from one sample sequenced in a study of technical replicates of blood from several donors. The data were produced by immunoSEQ multiplex PCR, yet TCRdb's version contains in-frame clones alone and is incomplete. Of some 94,000 clones in the sample, about 94% were seen once. Sequences were obtained from T cells isolated from PBMCs. The receptors were sampled from a human donor in good health.

J is TRBJ2-1 and V is TRBV30; D is perhaps TRBD1 (5 bases). Germline V lookup: CDR1 GTSNPN, CDR2 SVGIG (reference sequence). Trimming left V 0 bases short and J 4 bases short, with 10 bases between. This CDR3 region has 14 residues. In DNA form, the CDR3 reads TGTGCCTGGAGTGTACGAAGGGGATACAATGAGCAGTTCTTC. Translated, it gives CAWSVRRGYNEQFF.

CDR3 region: CAWSVVLAIQYF. CDR3 DNA: TGTGCCTGGAGTGTAGTTCTGGCCATTCAGTACTTC. This sequence joins TRBV30 and TRBJ2-4; the D is unclear. Germline V gives CDR1 GTSNPN, CDR2 SVGIG (reference sequence). This CDR3 has 12 residues. V was trimmed by 0 bases and J by 9 bases, leaving 9 bases between them.

The chain uses TRBV5-1 and TRBJ2-7; D perhaps matches TRBD1 (5 bases). The germline gives CDR1 SGHRS, CDR2 YFSETQ. V lost 1 base and J 2 bases, leaving 13 bases between the germline ends. The CDR3 is 15 amino acids. The CDR3 DNA reads as TGCGCCAGCAGCTTGTTTTCAGGGAACCCCTACGAGCAGTACTTC. This translates into CASSLFSGNPYEQYF.

This clone occurred a few times. The chain is built from TRBV5-1 and TRBJ1-1, with D possibly matching TRBD1 (6 bases). Germline-derived CDR1 and CDR2 are SGHRS and YFSETQ. This CDR3 is 14 amino acids long. Between the trimmed V and J ends, which lost 4 bases and 7 bases, there was a span of 17 bases. This chain's CDR3 is CASSANHQGIEAFF. The DNA of the CDR3 is TGCGCCAGCAGCGCGAATCACCAGGGGATTGAAGCTTTCTTT.

The rearrangement links TRBV5-4 to TRBJ1-3; D ambiguous. Germline lookup yields CDR1 SGHNT and CDR2 YYREEE (reference sequence). This CDR3 is 16 amino acids long. V gave up 3 bases and J gave up 0 bases, with 13 bases separating them. The CDR3 is CASSSAGFFSGNTIYF. For the CDR3, the DNA is TGTGCCAGCAGCTCAGCCGGGTTCTTCTCTGGAAACACCATATATTTT.

J is TRBJ1-2 and V is TRBV29-1; 9 bases match TRBD1. The germline gives CDR1 SQVTM, CDR2 ANQGSEA. V lost 5 bases, J lost 8 bases, and 6 bases stayed unmatched. The CDR3 has 12 residues. CDR3: CSVIPTGGGYTF. For the CDR3, the DNA is TGCAGCGTTATACCGACAGGGGGAGGCTACACCTTC.

The J gene is TRBJ1-2, the V gene TRBV4-3, with 9 bases matching TRBD1. V was pared by 1 base and J by 8 bases, with 2 bases of the junction left unmatched. Germline lookup yields CDR1 LGHNA and CDR2 YSLEER. The CDR3 length is 13 residues. In DNA, the CDR3 is TGCGCCAGCAGCCAAGGGACAGGGGAAGGCTACACCTTC. Its protein product is CASSQGTGEGYTF.

The rearrangement uses TRBV5-1 and TRBJ2-7, with D unresolved. Germline V gives CDR1 SGHRS, CDR2 YFSETQ. The V end was cut by 0 bases, the J end by 2 bases, with 15 bases between. CDR3 length equals 16 residues. CDR3 in amino acids: CASSLDLAGLPYEQYF. As DNA, the CDR3 is TGCGCCAGCAGCTTGGATTTGGCAGGCCTCCCCTACGAGCAGTACTTC. Full variable domain (missing parts from reference TRBV5-1 and TRBJ2-7): KAGVTQTPRYLIKTRGQQVTLSCSPISGHRSVSWYQQTPGQGLQFLFEYFSETQRNKGNFPGRFSGRQFSNSRSEMNVSTLELGDSALYLCASSLDLAGLPYEQYFGPGTRLTVT.

The V call is TRBV27, the J call TRBJ2-1; D call uncertain. Germline V gene sequence: CDR1 MNHEY, CDR2 SMNVEV (reference sequence). This CDR3 is 11 amino acids long. V was clipped by 8 bases and J by 10 bases, with 12 bases between them. DNA for the CDR3: TGTGCCAGCTCCAATAGAGTAGAGCAGTTCTTC. It specifies CASSNRVEQFF.

The chain employs TRBV19 and TRBJ1-5; D is perhaps TRBD1 (5 bases). Germline V gene lookup returns CDR1 LNHDA and CDR2 SQIVND (reference sequence). CDR3 length: 14 amino acids. Trimming took off 6 bases at V and 3 bases at J, with 12 bases between the two ends. The CDR3 nucleotides read TGTGCCAGTAGGCATACAGGCGACAATCAGCCCCAGCATTTT. It translates to CASRHTGDNQPQHF.

The chain links TRBV30 to TRBJ1-1; the D is unclear. The CDR3 runs to 12 residues. Germline values: CDR1 GTSNPN, CDR2 SVGIG (reference sequence). Trimming took 1 base from V and 7 from J, leaving 10 bases between them. The CDR3 protein is CAWSGGGLEAFF. Here the CDR3 DNA reads TGTGCCTGGAGTGGAGGTGGACTTGAAGCTTTCTTT.

This chain uses TRBV21-1 with TRBJ2-1; the table's D call TRBD1 went unverified against the DNA. TRBV21-1 is designated a pseudogene. This CDR3 spans 11 amino acids. CDR3 DNA: TGTGCCAGCAGGCAAGGGGGCTCTGGGTTCTTC. Protein sequence: CASRQGGSGFF.

This chain links TRBV9 with TRBJ2-4; possible D gene TRBD2, 6 bases. The CDR3 runs to 15 residues. Trimming removed 3 bases from V and 7 bases from J, with 17 bases in between. Germline CDR1 reads SGDLS; CDR2 reads YYNGEE. This chain's CDR3 is CASSGQAGHPNIQYF. The CDR3 nucleotides are TGTGCCAGCAGCGGACAAGCGGGCCACCCCAACATTCAGTACTTC.

J is TRBJ2-1 and V is TRBV5-1; perhaps TRBD1 as D (6 bases). Trimming shortened V by 2 bases and J by 5 bases, and 11 bases separated the two germline ends. The CDR3 is made up of 14 amino acids. From germline, CDR1 is SGHRS and CDR2 YFSETQ. CDR3 sequence: CASSLRQDHNEQFF. Here the CDR3 DNA reads TGCGCCAGCAGCTTACGACAGGACCACAATGAGCAGTTCTTC.